A selection of T cell receptor beta chains follows, all from one sample in a study of cytomegalovirus exposure and HLA in healthy donors. Sequencing used immunoSEQ multiplex PCR; TCRdb keeps in-frame clones, though not all of them. There are 150,000 to 200,000 clones in the sample; around 78% occur only once, and roughly 1.9% lies in the top ten. Sequencing used PBMCs. The receptors come from a woman aged 25 to 39 in good health and CMV-seropositive. Both conserved end residues are part of each CDR3. The order of the fields is D gene, J gene, clone size, V gene, CDR3 DNA, CDR3 protein. D genes are given only for firm matches. Rows give clone size only sometimes, using once, few, many, or a class for an expanded clone.

. | TRBJ2-2 | . | TRBV7-9 | TGTGCCAGCAGCTTTGCTTCGGGAGTAACCGGGGAGCTGTTTTTT | CASSFASGVTGELFF
TRBD2 | TRBJ2-2 | . | TRBV6-5 | TGTGCCAGCAGTTGGGCGCTAGCGGGGGGTACCGGGGAGCTGTTTTTT | CASSWALAGGTGELFF
. | TRBJ2-7 | . | TRBV2 | TGTGCCAGCAGTGACAGGGGACGAGCTGGGCAGTACTTC | CASSDRGRAGQYF
TRBD2 | TRBJ2-3 | . | TRBV7-6 | TGTGCCAGCAGCCCCCTAGCGGTGGGGGGCACAGATACGCAGTATTTT | CASSPLAVGGTDTQYF
TRBD2 | TRBJ2-3 | . | TRBV7-2 | TGTGCCAGCAGCTTAATTGGGGCGGGGGGGCCGACAGATACGCAGTATTTT | CASSLIGAGGPTDTQYF
. | TRBJ1-2 | . | TRBV25-1 | TGTGCCAGCAGTGAGTTACAGGGCGTGTATGGCTACACCTTC | CASSELQGVYGYTF
. | TRBJ1-4 | . | TRBV6-6 | TGTGCCAGCAGTTACGGAGCGCGGGAATTTGAAAAACTGTTTTTT | CASSYGAREFEKLFF
. | TRBJ2-7 | . | TRBV7-9 | TGTGCCAGCAGCTTAGTAGGAGGCGTGAGCTCCTACGAGCAGTACTTC | CASSLVGGVSSYEQYF
. | TRBJ2-1 | . | TRBV20-1 | TGCAGTGCTTTCAGGATCAATGAGCAGTTCTTC | CSAFRINEQFF
TRBD1 | TRBJ2-5 | . | TRBV10-1 | TGCGCCAGCAGCCCCGGGACAGCCCAAGAGACCCAGTACTTC | CASSPGTAQETQYF
TRBD2 | TRBJ2-5 | . | TRBV27 | TGTGCCAGCAGTTTAACTAGCGGGGGGGCAGAGACCCAGTACTTC | CASSLTSGGAETQYF
TRBD1 | TRBJ2-7 | . | TRBV30 | TGTGCCTGGAGTATTGCCGGGACAGGGACCTACGAGCAGTACTTC | CAWSIAGTGTYEQYF
. | TRBJ1-1 | . | TRBV10-3 | TGTGCCATCAGTCAACAGGGAGAAGGGACTGAAGCTTTCTTT | CAISQQGEGTEAFF
TRBD1 | TRBJ2-7 | few | TRBV29-1 | TGCAGCGTTTTATCGGGACAGGGGTTAGACGAGCAGTACTTC | CSVLSGQGLDEQYF
. | TRBJ2-2 | . | TRBV5-4 | TGTGCCAGCAGCCTAGCGAGGGACACCGGGGAGCTGTTTTTT | CASSLARDTGELFF